This is a list of T cell receptor beta chains from one sample in a study of T-cell memory formation after mild COVID-19. A single record per CDR3 protein comes from TCRdb applying MiXCR to the 5' RACE reads. Seen here are around 300,000 distinct CDR3 sequences, over 10% observed once, and the top ten hold about a fifth. The sample consisted of PBMCs or a T cell subset sorted from them (not recorded which). Receptor source: a man younger than 35 who had mild COVID-19 (a few samples of this study predate the infection). Cell type and time point are not known. The CDR3 runs from the conserved cysteine through the conserved F or W. The order of the fields is V gene, D gene, clone size, J gene, CDR3 DNA, CDR3 protein. The D gene is left open where the match is weak. Rows give clone size only sometimes, using once, few, many, or a class for an expanded clone.

TRBV29-1	TRBD1	many	TRBJ2-5	TGCAGCGCCCCTACAGGGGGAGAGACCCAGTACTTC	CSAPTGGETQYF
TRBV29-1	NA	few	TRBJ1-4	TGCAGCGTTGAGTTGGCGGGGCGGAATGAAAAACTGTTTTTT	CSVELAGRNEKLFF
TRBV7-9	TRBD1	NA	TRBJ2-7	TGTGCCAGCAGCTTAGTACAGGGGGCCTCCTACGAGCAGTACTTC	CASSLVQGASYEQYF
TRBV20-1	NA	many	TRBJ2-2	TGCAGTGCTAGGAACCAGCGTGGCACCGGGGAGCTGTTTTTT	CSARNQRGTGELFF
TRBV4-2	NA	NA	TRBJ1-3	TGTGCCAGCAGGGGGCTCTCTGGAAACACCATATATTTT	CASRGLSGNTIYF
TRBV7-2	NA	NA	TRBJ1-5	TGTGCCAGCAGCTTATTTCGGGGGTTTAGCAATCAGCCCCAGCATTTT	CASSLFRGFSNQPQHF
TRBV18	NA	NA	TRBJ2-3	TGTGCCAGCTCAGCTGCCGGGGCGGATACGCAGTATTTT	CASSAAGADTQYF
TRBV6-2/TRBV6-3	TRBD1	few	TRBJ1-2	TGTGCCAGCCGTGGACAGGGAGAGGATGGCTACACCTTC	CASRGQGEDGYTF
TRBV7-9	NA	NA	TRBJ2-7	TGTGCCAGCGCAGAAGCCTACGAGCAGTACTTC	CASAEAYEQYF
TRBV7-9	NA	many	TRBJ2-1	TGTGCCAGCAGCTCGCAGAGGGGGCAGTTCTTC	CASSSQRGQFF
TRBV5-1	TRBD1	few	TRBJ2-4	TGCGCCAGCAGCTCGGAGGGACAGGGGGCGATCATTCAGTACTTC	CASSSEGQGAIIQYF
TRBV7-9	TRBD1	few	TRBJ2-3	TGTGCCAGCAGCTCCACAGGGGCTTTTAGCACAGATACGCAGTATTTT	CASSSTGAFSTDTQYF
TRBV7-9	NA	NA	TRBJ1-1	TGTGCCAGCAGCGAATATGATACAATCACTGAAGCTTTCTTT	CASSEYDTITEAFF
TRBV12-3/TRBV12-4	NA	NA	TRBJ2-5	TGTGCCAGTACCGGGACGCGCGAGACCCAGTACTTC	CASTGTRETQYF
TRBV18	NA	few	TRBJ1-1	TGTGCCAGCTCACCGCCCTACCCTTCTGAAGCTTTCTTT	CASSPPYPSEAFF
TRBV15	TRBD1	few	TRBJ2-7	TGTGCCACCGCAGCACAGGGGACATACGAGCAGTACTTC	CATAAQGTYEQYF
TRBV28	NA	few	TRBJ1-5	TGTGCCAGCACTCGAGGAGGCTTGGGCAATCAGCCCCAGCATTTT	CASTRGGLGNQPQHF
TRBV4-1	NA	few	TRBJ2-5	TGCGCCAGCAGCCAAGTTTTGGGAGAGCAAGAGACCCAGTACTTC	CASSQVLGEQETQYF
TRBV12-3/TRBV12-4	NA	NA	TRBJ1-5	TGTGCCAGCAGCGCAGACAAGGCCTATCAGCCCCAGCATTTT	CASSADKAYQPQHF
TRBV5-1	NA	NA	TRBJ1-1	TGCGCCAGCAGCTCCTGGGCAGGAGGCACTGAAGCTTTCTTT	CASSSWAGGTEAFF
TRBV7-7	NA	NA	TRBJ2-5	TGTGCCAGCAGCCCCCGGCAGGGAAGGGGGCAAGAGACCCAGTACTTC	CASSPRQGRGQETQYF
TRBV7-9	NA	few	TRBJ2-7	TGTGCCAGCAGCTTCTCCGGTACAGGGTCCCTCGAGCAGTACTTC	CASSFSGTGSLEQYF
TRBV29-1	NA	NA	TRBJ2-1	TGCAGCGTTGGAGGGGGAATAACATATGAGCAGTTCTTC	CSVGGGITYEQFF
TRBV7-3	NA	once	TRBJ1-1	TGTGCCAGCAGCTTAACAGGGGTACTACATACTGAAGCTTTCTTT	CASSLTGVLHTEAFF
TRBV5-4	NA	NA	TRBJ1-2	TGTGCCAGCAGCTCACCCGGACAGACCTACTATGGCTACACCTTC	CASSSPGQTYYGYTF
TRBV7-2	NA	many	TRBJ2-3	TGTGCCAGCAGCTTCGGGGCGGGAGATACGCAGTATTTT	CASSFGAGDTQYF
TRBV6-2/TRBV6-3	NA	NA	TRBJ2-1	TGTGCCAGCAGAAACGGCCTAGCCAATGAGCAGTTCTTC	CASRNGLANEQFF
TRBV9	NA	NA	TRBJ1-1	TGTGCCAGCAGCATCTCCGGGACGGAGAACACTGAAGCTTTCTTT	CASSISGTENTEAFF
TRBV9	NA	NA	TRBJ2-7	TGTGCCAGCAGCGTAGGGGGGTACACCTACGAGCAGTACTTC	CASSVGGYTYEQYF
TRBV10-3	NA	NA	TRBJ2-3	TGTGCCATCACCGCCCTTCGGGGTGGTGATACGCAGTATTTT	CAITALRGGDTQYF
TRBV6-1	NA	NA	TRBJ1-1	TGTGCCAGCAGTGAATATTTGGGGTTTATGAACACTGAAGCTTTCTTT	CASSEYLGFMNTEAFF
TRBV6-1	NA	NA	TRBJ1-1	TGTGCCAGCAGTGAATTCCAGGGGAACACTGAAGCTTTCTTT	CASSEFQGNTEAFF
TRBV7-9	TRBD1	few	TRBJ1-6	TGTGCCAGCAGCTTGACAGGGGCCGCCTCACCCCTCCACTTT	CASSLTGAASPLHF
TRBV30	NA	few	TRBJ1-4	TGTGCCTGGAGTGTAAGTTTAGCTGGAGAAAAACTGTTTTTT	CAWSVSLAGEKLFF
TRBV30	TRBD2	NA	TRBJ2-3	TGTGCCTGGGCCGGGACTAGCAGAGGCTCGGATACGCAGTATTTT	CAWAGTSRGSDTQYF
TRBV7-8	TRBD1	once	TRBJ2-6	TGTGCCAGCAGCAAGGACAGGGGGGTTTCTGGGGCCAACGTCCTGACTTTC	CASSKDRGVSGANVLTF
TRBV5-1	TRBD2	many	TRBJ2-1	TGCGCCAGCAGCCCTACGGGACTAGTTAAATGGGAGCAGTTCTTC	CASSPTGLVKWEQFF
TRBV29-1	NA	few	TRBJ1-2	TGCAGCGTTTGGGACGTCGATGGTCGGTATGGCTACACCTTC	CSVWDVDGRYGYTF
TRBV12-3/TRBV12-4	NA	NA	TRBJ2-5	TGTGCCAGCAGTGGACCGCAAGAGACCCAGTACTTC	CASSGPQETQYF
TRBV6-2/TRBV6-3	NA	NA	TRBJ2-3	TGTGCCAGCAGCCGCAGCGGACCGGTGGATACGCAGTATTTT	CASSRSGPVDTQYF
TRBV4-3	NA	few	TRBJ2-3	TGCGCCAGCAGCCAACTGGGGGCAGGGGGGGATACGCAGTATTTT	CASSQLGAGGDTQYF
TRBV10-3	NA	few	TRBJ2-7	TGTGCCATCAGTGTAGGGAATGGGGGCGTCGAGCAGTACTTC	CAISVGNGGVEQYF
TRBV18	NA	many	TRBJ2-3	TGTGCCAGCTCACCAGTTGGGAAGCCCTACGATACGCAGTATTTT	CASSPVGKPYDTQYF
TRBV10-3	NA	few	TRBJ1-4	TGTGCCATCAAAGATACTAATGAAAAACTGTTTTTT	CAIKDTNEKLFF
TRBV10-3	NA	few	TRBJ1-6	TGTGCCATCAGGGAGTCGGGTAGCGCGTATAATTCACCCCTCCACTTT	CAIRESGSAYNSPLHF